This entry concerns a single T cell receptor beta chain. These data are taken from a study of shared clonotypes between healthy human individuals. Donors were healthy HIV-negative adults without recent acute infections or vaccinations. The germline V gene encodes CDR1 MDHEN and CDR2 SYDVKM. The length of the CDR3 is 15 residues. V shed 0 bases and J shed 7 bases, with 16 bases lying between them. Once extracted for a subset, genomic DNA was divided evenly among several immunoSEQ plates. PBMC DNA, left unsorted, was sequenced on ten immunoSEQ deep assay plates. The protocol was immunoSEQ multiplex PCR, while the TCRdb copy is restricted to in-frame clones and leaves out a portion. The table has about 490,000 clones, 65% to 80% seen once.

The rearrangement uses TRBV28 and TRBJ2-7; no definite D call. The sample consisted of PBMCs. This sequence was found in a woman aged 40 to 49 in good health. Some clones in this sample may be carry-over from other donors' samples. CDR3 coding DNA: TGTGCCAGCAGTTTATGCTTGACCCCGACGTGGGAGCAGTACTTC. Translating gives CASSLCLTPTWEQYF.